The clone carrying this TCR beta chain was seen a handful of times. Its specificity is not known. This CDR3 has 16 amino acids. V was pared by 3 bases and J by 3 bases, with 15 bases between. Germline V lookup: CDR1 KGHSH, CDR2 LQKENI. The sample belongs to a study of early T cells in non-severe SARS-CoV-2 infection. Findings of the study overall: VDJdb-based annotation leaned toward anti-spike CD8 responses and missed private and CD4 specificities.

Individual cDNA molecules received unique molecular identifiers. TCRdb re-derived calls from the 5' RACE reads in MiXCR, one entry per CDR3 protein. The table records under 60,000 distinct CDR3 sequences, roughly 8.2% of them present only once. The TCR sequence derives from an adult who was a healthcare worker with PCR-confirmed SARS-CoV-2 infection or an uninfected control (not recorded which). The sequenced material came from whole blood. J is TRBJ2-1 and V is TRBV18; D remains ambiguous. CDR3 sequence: CASSPRPAVSYNEQFF. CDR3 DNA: TGTGCCAGCTCACCGAGGCCCGCGGTAAGCTACAATGAGCAGTTCTTC.